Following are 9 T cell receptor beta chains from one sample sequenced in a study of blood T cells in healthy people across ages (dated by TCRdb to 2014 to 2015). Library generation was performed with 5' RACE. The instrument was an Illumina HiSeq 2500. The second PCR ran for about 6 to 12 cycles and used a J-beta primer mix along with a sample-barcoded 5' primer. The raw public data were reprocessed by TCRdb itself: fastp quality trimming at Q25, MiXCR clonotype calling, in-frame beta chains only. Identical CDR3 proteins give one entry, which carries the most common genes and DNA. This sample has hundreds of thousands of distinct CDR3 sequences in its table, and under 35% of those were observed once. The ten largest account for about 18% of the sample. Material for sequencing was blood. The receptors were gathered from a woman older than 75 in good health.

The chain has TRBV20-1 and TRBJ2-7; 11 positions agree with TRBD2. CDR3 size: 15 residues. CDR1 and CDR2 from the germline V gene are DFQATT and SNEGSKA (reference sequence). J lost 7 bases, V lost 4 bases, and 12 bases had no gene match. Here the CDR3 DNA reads TGCAGTGCTAATCCCCTAGCGGGGGGTTATAATGAGCAGTACTTC. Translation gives CSANPLAGGYNEQYF.

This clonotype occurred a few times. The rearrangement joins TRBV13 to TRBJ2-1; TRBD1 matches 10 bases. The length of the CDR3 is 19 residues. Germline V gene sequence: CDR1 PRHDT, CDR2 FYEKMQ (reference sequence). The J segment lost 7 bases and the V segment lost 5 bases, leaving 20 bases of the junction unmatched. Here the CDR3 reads CASSVDRGVSTLGPNEQFF. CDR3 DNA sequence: TGTGCCAGCAGCGTGGACAGGGGGGTATCAACCCTAGGGCCAAATGAGCAGTTCTTC.

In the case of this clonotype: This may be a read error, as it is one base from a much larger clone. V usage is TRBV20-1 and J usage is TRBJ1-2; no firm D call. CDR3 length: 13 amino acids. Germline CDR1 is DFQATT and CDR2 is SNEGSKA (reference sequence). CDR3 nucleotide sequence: TGCGGTGCTAGAGATACGGGCGGCTATGGCTACACCTTC. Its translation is CGARDTGGYGYTF.

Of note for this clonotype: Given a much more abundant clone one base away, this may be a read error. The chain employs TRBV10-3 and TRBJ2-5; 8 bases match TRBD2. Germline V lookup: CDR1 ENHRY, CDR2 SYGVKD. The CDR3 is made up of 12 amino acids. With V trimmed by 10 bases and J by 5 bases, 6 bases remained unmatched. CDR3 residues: CASAGGTETQYF. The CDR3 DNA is TGTGCCAGCGCGGGGGGAACGGAGACCCAGTACTTC.

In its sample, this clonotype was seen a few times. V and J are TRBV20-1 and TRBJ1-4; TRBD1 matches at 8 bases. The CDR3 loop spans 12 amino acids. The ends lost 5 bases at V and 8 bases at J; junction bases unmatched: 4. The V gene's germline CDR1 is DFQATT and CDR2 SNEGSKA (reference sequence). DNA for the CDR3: TGCAGTGCTGGACAGGGCGGCGAAAAACTGTTTTTT. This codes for CSAGQGGEKLFF.

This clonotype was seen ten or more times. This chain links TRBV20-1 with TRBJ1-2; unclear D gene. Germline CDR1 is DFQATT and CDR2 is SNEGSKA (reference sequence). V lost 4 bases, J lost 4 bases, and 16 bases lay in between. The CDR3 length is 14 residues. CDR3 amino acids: CSAKHLTGTYGYTF. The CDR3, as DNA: TGCAGTGCTAAGCACCTTACCGGCACCTATGGCTACACCTTC.

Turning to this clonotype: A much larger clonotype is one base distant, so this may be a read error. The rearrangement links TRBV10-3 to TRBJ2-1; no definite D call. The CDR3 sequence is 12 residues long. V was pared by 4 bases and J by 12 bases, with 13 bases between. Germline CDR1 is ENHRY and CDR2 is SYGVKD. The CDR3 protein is CAISVGLDGQFF. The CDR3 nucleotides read TGTGCCATCAGTGTTGGGCTGGATGGGCAGTTCTTC.

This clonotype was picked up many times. CDR3 amino acids: CASSLSTGGGGGYTF. The CDR3 region has the DNA TGCGCCAGCAGCTTGTCAACGGGTGGGGGAGGTGGCTACACCTTC. J is TRBJ1-2 and V is TRBV5-1; D is perhaps TRBD1 (5 bases). Germline CDR1 reads SGHRS; CDR2 reads YFSETQ. The V end was cut by 1 base, the J end by 7 bases, with 17 bases between. The CDR3 runs to 15 residues.

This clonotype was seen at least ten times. CDR3 sequence (DNA): TGTGCCAGCAGCTTCGGGCAAAATCAGCCCCAGCATTTT. Amino acid sequence: CASSFGQNQPQHF. The chain is built from TRBV14 and TRBJ1-5; D gene ambiguous. The CDR3 contains 13 residues. V lost 5 bases and J 4 bases, leaving 9 bases between the germline ends. CDR1 is SGHDN, CDR2 FVKESK, per germline.